One and the same sample provided the 23 T cell receptor beta chains below, sequenced in a study of post-analysis software for immune sequencing data. Study findings and constraints: Elevated frequency relative to controls characterized several TRBV segments in patients, TRBV5-6, TRBV5-1 and TRBV20-1 among them.

These receptors have no identified antigens. cDNA libraries for TCR beta contained unique molecular identifiers. TCRdb itself ran the PCR reads through MiXCR, one entry per CDR3 protein. The profile shows 750,000 to 950,000 distinct CDR3 sequences, under 70% of them singletons. Material: blood. The receptors shown here come from a girl aged 10 to 17 with multiple sclerosis.

This clonotype was detected a few times. V usage is TRBV3-1 and J usage is TRBJ2-4; maybe TRBD2 (6 bases). The CDR3 covers 16 residues. Germline V lookup: CDR1 LGHDT, CDR2 YNNKEL (reference sequence). The V end was cut by 4 bases, the J end by 0 bases, with 13 bases between. The CDR3 region has the DNA TGTGCCAGCAGCCCCCTGGCGGGGTTAGCCAAAAACATTCAGTACTTC. Protein: CASSPLAGLAKNIQYF.

This clonotype was recorded once. The chain uses TRBV20-1 and TRBJ1-2; no reliable D call. Trimming pared 4 bases from V and 6 bases from J, leaving 18 bases between. The CDR3 extends over 14 amino acids. Germline values: CDR1 DFQATT, CDR2 SNEGSKA (reference sequence). In DNA, the CDR3 is TGCAGTGCTAAATCCGCAGGTTTTAGTGATGGCTACACCTTC. This gives the protein CSAKSAGFSDGYTF.

The rearrangement uses TRBV24-1 and TRBJ2-1; the match to TRBD2 covers 12 bases. CDR3 length: 16 amino acids. Germline V CDR1 and CDR2: KGHDR, SFDVKD. J was trimmed by 3 bases and V by 4 bases; bases with no gene match: 3. This CDR3 is CATSDTSGGLYNEQFF. The CDR3 coding sequence is TGTGCCACCAGTGACACTAGCGGGGGGCTCTACAATGAGCAGTTCTTC.

The chain employs TRBV7-9 and TRBJ2-5; 11 bases match TRBD2. The V and J ends lost 4 bases and 0 bases, in that order; junction bases with no gene match: 13. The germline V gene has CDR1 SEHNR and CDR2 FQNEAQ (reference sequence). The length of the CDR3 is 19 residues. The CDR3 DNA reads TGTGCCAGCAGCTCCCTCGGAGGGTCTAGCGGGAGGAACCAAGAGACCCAGTACTTC. It codes for CASSSLGGSSGRNQETQYF.

This clonotype was picked up a small number of times. The V gene is TRBV6-4, the J gene TRBJ2-3, with no clear D. Trimming left V 6 bases short and J 0 bases short, with 13 bases between. The CDR3 spans 15 residues. CDR1 MRHNA and CDR2 SNTAGT come from the germline V gene. The CDR3, as DNA: TGTGCCAGCAGCCAGGAGAAAGGGAGCACAGATACGCAGTATTTT. It specifies CASSQEKGSTDTQYF.

This clonotype was seen once. The chain carries TRBV3-1 and TRBJ2-7; D is undetermined. The CDR3 runs 14 residues. The germline CDR1 and CDR2 sequences are LGHDT and YNNKEL (reference sequence). Deletions cut 3 bases from V and 0 bases from J, with 9 bases between. The CDR3 spells CASSQGPSSYEQYF. CDR3 DNA: TGTGCCAGCAGCCAGGGCCCGAGCTCCTACGAGCAGTACTTC.

The V gene is TRBV5-1, the J gene TRBJ2-5; D remains ambiguous. The V end lost 1 base, the J end lost 2 bases, and 9 bases lay between the germline ends. The germline V gene has CDR1 SGHRS and CDR2 YFSETQ. The length of the CDR3 is 14 residues. CDR3 sequence (DNA): TGCGCCAGCAGCTTGCCACAGCAACAAGAGACCCAGTACTTC. Translating it yields CASSLPQQQETQYF.

This clonotype was counted only a few times. This chain links TRBV12-5 with TRBJ2-1, with D possibly being TRBD2 (7 bases). Germline V gene data show CDR1 as LGHNT and CDR2 as FRNRAP. The length of the CDR3 is 17 residues. Trimming left V 3 bases short and J 0 bases short, with 15 bases between. Written as DNA, the CDR3 is TGTGCTAGTGGTTTAGGGGGGGCTACGAGCTCCTACAATGAGCAGTTCTTC. This translates into CASGLGGATSSYNEQFF.

V and J are TRBV20-1 and TRBJ2-3; perhaps TRBD1 as D (6 bases). V lost 1 base to trimming and J lost 9 bases, with 17 bases between them. The CDR3 is made up of 14 amino acids. The germline gives CDR1 DFQATT, CDR2 SNEGSKA (reference sequence). This CDR3 is CSARGSDRRGTQYF. The CDR3 coding sequence is TGCAGTGCTAGAGGCTCGGACAGAAGGGGAACGCAGTATTTT.

This rearrangement joins TRBV27 to TRBJ2-3; D is uncertain. This CDR3 region has 13 residues. Deletions cut 9 bases from V and 2 bases from J, with 12 bases between. The germline V gene encodes CDR1 MNHEY and CDR2 SMNVEV (reference sequence). CDR3 bases: TGTGCCAGTTTAAAAACCCTCACAGATACGCAGTATTTT. Its translation: CASLKTLTDTQYF.

The chain links TRBV11-1 to TRBJ2-5; TRBD1 is a possible D gene (5 bases). The CDR3 spans 14 residues. Between the trimmed V and J ends, which lost 4 bases and 4 bases, there was a span of 13 bases. CDR1 is SGHAT and CDR2 is FQDESV in the germline V gene (reference sequence). CDR3 protein: CASSSQGFGETQYF. The CDR3 nucleotides are TGTGCCAGCAGCTCCCAGGGCTTCGGAGAGACCCAGTACTTC.

The chain links TRBV3-1 to TRBJ2-3; D remains unclear. Germline CDR1 reads LGHDT; CDR2 reads YNNKEL (reference sequence). Trimming removed 6 bases at V and 8 bases at J, with 9 bases between. The CDR3 length is 11 residues. CDR3 in amino acids: CASSAKGTQYF. In nucleotides, the CDR3 is TGTGCCAGCAGTGCGAAAGGTACGCAGTATTTT.

J is TRBJ2-5 and V is TRBV20-1; TRBD1 agrees at 9 bases. Germline V gives CDR1 DFQATT, CDR2 SNEGSKA (reference sequence). The CDR3 covers 15 residues. V was pared by 0 bases and J by 5 bases, with 7 bases of the junction left unmatched. CDR3 sequence reads: CSARDIQGAEETQYF. CDR3 in DNA: TGCAGTGCTAGAGATATACAGGGGGCAGAGGAGACCCAGTACTTC.

This sequence joins TRBV5-1 and TRBJ2-7; TRBD1 matches 7 bases. The CDR3 has 15 residues. The germline gives CDR1 SGHRS, CDR2 YFSETQ. Trimming removed 1 base from V and 0 bases from J; junction bases left unmatched: 4. CDR3 in DNA: TGCGCCAGCAGCTTGTGGGACAGTCCCTCCTACGAGCAGTACTTC. Translated: CASSLWDSPSYEQYF.

The chain combines TRBV7-9 with TRBJ2-7; D gene ambiguous. The germline CDR1 and CDR2 sequences are SEHNR and FQNEAQ (reference sequence). V was clipped by 5 bases and J by 5 bases, with 10 bases between them. This CDR3 has 12 residues. The CDR3 loop is CASSVGYHEQYF. The CDR3 coding sequence is TGTGCCAGCAGCGTTGGCTACCACGAGCAGTACTTC.

The DNA for the CDR3 is TGTGCCAGCAGCCGCACGACAGGGGGATACTACGAGCAGTACTTC. Residues: CASSRTTGGYYEQYF. V gene TRBV5-6 combines with J gene TRBJ2-5; 9 nucleotides agree with TRBD1. The better agreement between TRBJ2-7 and the DNA end casts doubt on the J call. The CDR3 has 15 amino acids. Germline V gene sequence: CDR1 SGHDT, CDR2 YYEEEE.

This clonotype was seen only a few times. The rearrangement uses TRBV4-1 and TRBJ1-5, with 7 bases matching TRBD1. V lost 4 bases, J lost 3 bases, and 9 bases stayed unmatched. The CDR3 is made up of 16 amino acids. The germline gives CDR1 MGHRA, CDR2 YSYEKL. Here the CDR3 reads CASSPTTGVPNQPQHF. In nucleotides, the CDR3 is TGCGCCAGCAGCCCCACCACAGGGGTCCCCAATCAGCCCCAGCATTTT.

This clonotype was seen a handful of times. The chain combines TRBV6-6 with TRBJ2-2, with a weak D call TRBD2 (6 bases). This CDR3 region has 14 residues. Germline CDR1 reads MNHNY; CDR2 reads SVGAGI (reference sequence). Trimming shortened V by 5 bases and J by 3 bases, and 10 bases separated the two germline ends. The CDR3 region has the DNA TGTGCCAGCAGTCCGATAGCGGACACCGGGGAGCTGTTTTTT. Amino acids: CASSPIADTGELFF.

There are a few counts of this clonotype. V and J are TRBV18 and TRBJ2-5; D gene unclear. Germline V gives CDR1 KGHSH, CDR2 LQKENI. V was cut by 4 bases and J by 5 bases, with 8 bases left in between. The CDR3 is made up of 12 amino acids. CDR3 sequence reads: CASSRSSETQYF. CDR3 sequence (DNA): TGTGCCAGCTCACGATCCTCCGAGACCCAGTACTTC.

V and J are TRBV20-1 and TRBJ2-3, with a tentative D call TRBD2 (6 bases). The V gene lost 6 bases and the J gene lost 3 bases, with 19 bases spanning the gap. Germline V gene sequence: CDR1 DFQATT, CDR2 SNEGSKA (reference sequence). The CDR3 is 15 residues long. The CDR3 loop is CSATSFGRGTDTQYF. In DNA form, the CDR3 reads TGCAGTGCCACCTCCTTCGGGAGAGGGACAGATACGCAGTATTTT.

This clonotype appeared once. CDR3 bases: TGTGCCAGCAGCTTGAACGGACAGGTCACTTTCTTT. Amino acids: CASSLNGQVTFF. The chain recombines TRBV7-9 with TRBJ1-1, with 7 bases fitting TRBD1. CDR1 is SEHNR, CDR2 FQNEAQ, per germline (reference sequence). CDR3 length equals 12 residues. V shed 3 bases and J 12 bases; nucleotides not matched to a gene: 7.

This clonotype was seen only a few times. The chain has TRBV18 and TRBJ1-6; D unresolved. The CDR3 has 15 amino acids. The V end was cut by 3 bases, the J end by 12 bases, with 18 bases between. Germline lookup yields CDR1 KGHSH and CDR2 LQKENI. The CDR3, as DNA: TGTGCCAGCTCACCCGGACCGTCGAGCATTCTACCCCTCCACTTT. Protein product: CASSPGPSSILPLHF. Full variable domain (outside the CDR3, taken from reference TRBV18 and TRBJ1-6): NAGVMQNPRHLVRRRGQEARLRCSPMKGHSHVYWYRQLPEEGLKFMVYLQKENIIDESGMPKERFSAEFPKEGPSILRIQQVVRGDSAAYFCASSPGPSSILPLHFGNGTRLTVT.

About this clonotype itself: At one end the junction does not follow the germline gene, possibly because of a read error. The J gene is TRBJ1-5, the V gene TRBV12-3 or TRBV12-4; the match to TRBD1 covers 7 bases. CDR3 size: 15 residues. The CDR3 loop is CASNLGGGPNQPQHF. In DNA, the CDR3 is TGTGCCAGCAATTTAGGAGGGGGCCCTAATCAGCCCCAGCATTTT.